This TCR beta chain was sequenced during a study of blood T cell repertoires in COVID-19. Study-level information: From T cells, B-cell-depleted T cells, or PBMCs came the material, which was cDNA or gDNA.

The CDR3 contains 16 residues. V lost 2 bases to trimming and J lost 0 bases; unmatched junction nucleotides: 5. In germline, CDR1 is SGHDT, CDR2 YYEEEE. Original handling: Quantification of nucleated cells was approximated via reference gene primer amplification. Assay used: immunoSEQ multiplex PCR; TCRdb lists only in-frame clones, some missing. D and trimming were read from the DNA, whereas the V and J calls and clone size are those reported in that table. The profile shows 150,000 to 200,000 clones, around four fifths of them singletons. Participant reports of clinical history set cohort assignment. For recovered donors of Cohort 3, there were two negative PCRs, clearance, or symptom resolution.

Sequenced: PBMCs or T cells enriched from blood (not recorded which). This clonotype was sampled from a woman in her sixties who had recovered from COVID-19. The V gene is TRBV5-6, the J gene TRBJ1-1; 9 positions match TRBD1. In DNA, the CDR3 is TGTGCCAGCAGCTTCGGGGACAGGGTGATGAACACTGAAGCTTTCTTT. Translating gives CASSFGDRVMNTEAFF.